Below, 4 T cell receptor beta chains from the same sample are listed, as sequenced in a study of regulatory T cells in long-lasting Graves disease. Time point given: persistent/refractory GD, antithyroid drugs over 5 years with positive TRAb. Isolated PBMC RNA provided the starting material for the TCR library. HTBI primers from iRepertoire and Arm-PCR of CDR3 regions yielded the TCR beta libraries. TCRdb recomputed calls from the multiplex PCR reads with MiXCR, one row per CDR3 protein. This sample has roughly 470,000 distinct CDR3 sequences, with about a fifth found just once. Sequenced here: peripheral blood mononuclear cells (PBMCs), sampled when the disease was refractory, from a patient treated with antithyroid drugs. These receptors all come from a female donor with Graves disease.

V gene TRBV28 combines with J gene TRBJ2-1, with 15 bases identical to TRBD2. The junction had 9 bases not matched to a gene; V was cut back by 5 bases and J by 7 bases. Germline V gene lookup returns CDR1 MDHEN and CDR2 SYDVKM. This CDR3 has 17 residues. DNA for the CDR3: TGTGCCAGCAGTACCGGACTAGCGGGAGGGCCGGTAAATGAGCAGTTCTTC. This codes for CASSTGLAGGPVNEQFF.

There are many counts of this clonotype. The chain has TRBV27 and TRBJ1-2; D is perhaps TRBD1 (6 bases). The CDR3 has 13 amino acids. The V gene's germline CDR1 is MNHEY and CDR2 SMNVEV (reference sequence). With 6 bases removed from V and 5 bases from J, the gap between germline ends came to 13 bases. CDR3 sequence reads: CASSSTGGYGYTF. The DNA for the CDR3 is TGTGCCAGCAGCTCGACAGGAGGGTATGGCTACACCTTC.

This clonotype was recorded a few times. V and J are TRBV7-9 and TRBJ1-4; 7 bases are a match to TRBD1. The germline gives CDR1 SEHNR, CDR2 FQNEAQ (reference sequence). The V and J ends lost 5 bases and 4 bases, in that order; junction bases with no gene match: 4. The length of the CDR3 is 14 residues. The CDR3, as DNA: TGTGCCAGCAGCCCGGGACAGATTAATGAAAAACTGTTTTTT. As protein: CASSPGQINEKLFF.

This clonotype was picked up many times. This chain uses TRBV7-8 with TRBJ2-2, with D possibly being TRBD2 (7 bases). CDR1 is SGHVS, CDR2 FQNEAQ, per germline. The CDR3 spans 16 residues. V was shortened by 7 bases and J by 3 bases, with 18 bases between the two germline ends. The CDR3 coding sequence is TGTGCCAGCACCCTTAGGGGGGGCGCTGACACCGGGGAGCTGTTTTTT. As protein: CASTLRGGADTGELFF.